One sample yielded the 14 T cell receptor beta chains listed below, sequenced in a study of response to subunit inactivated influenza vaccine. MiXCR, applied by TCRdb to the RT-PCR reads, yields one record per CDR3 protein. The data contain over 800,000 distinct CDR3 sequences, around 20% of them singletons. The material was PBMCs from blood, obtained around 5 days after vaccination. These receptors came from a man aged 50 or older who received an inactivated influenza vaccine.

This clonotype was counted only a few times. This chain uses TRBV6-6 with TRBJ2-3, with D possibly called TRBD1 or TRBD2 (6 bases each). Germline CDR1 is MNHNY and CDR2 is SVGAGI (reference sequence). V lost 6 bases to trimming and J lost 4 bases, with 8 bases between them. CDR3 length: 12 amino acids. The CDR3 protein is CASRRGADTQYF. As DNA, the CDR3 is TGTGCCAGCAGGAGGGGGGCAGATACGCAGTATTTT.

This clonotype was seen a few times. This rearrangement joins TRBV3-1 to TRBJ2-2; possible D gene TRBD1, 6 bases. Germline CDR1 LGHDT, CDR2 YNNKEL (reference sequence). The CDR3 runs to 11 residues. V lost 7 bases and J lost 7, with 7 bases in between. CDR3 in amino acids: CASKGVGELFF. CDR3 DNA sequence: TGTGCCAGCAAGGGGGTCGGGGAGCTGTTTTTT.

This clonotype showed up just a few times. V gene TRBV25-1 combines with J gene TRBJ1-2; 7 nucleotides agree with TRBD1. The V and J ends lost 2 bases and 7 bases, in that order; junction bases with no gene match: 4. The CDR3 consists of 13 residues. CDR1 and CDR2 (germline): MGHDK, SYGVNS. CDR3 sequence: CASSETGVRGYTF. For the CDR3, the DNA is TGTGCCAGCAGTGAAACAGGGGTGCGTGGCTACACCTTC.

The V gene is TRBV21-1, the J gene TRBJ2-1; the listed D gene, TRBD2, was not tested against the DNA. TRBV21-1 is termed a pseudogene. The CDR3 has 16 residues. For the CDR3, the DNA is TGTGCCAGCAGCAAAGAGGCTAGCGGGTTCCACAATGAGCAGTTCTTC. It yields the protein CASSKEASGFHNEQFF.

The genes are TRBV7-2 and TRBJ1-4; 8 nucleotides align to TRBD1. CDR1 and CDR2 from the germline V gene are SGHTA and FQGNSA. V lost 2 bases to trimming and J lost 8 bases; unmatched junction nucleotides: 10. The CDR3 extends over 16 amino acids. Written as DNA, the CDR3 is TGTGCCAGCAGCTTAAGTCAGGGGGCAAGGAGGGAAAAACTGTTTTTT. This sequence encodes CASSLSQGARREKLFF.

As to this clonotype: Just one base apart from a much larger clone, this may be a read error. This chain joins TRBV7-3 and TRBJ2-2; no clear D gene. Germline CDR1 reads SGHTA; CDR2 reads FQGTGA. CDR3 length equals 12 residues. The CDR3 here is CTSSPRVGELFF. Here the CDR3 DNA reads TGTACCAGCAGCCCTAGAGTGGGAGAGCTGTTTTTT. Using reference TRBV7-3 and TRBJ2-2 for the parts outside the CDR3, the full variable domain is GAGVSQTPSNKVTEKGKYVELRCDPISGHTALYWYRQSLGQGPEFLIYFQGTGAADDSGLPNDRFFAVRPEGSVSTLKIQRTERGDSAVYLCTSSPRVGELFFGEGSRLTVL.

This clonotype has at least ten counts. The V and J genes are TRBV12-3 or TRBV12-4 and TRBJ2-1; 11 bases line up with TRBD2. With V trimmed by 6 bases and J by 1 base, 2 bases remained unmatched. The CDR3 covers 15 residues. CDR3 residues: CASRPSGRSYNEQFF. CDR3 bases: TGTGCCAGCAGGCCTAGCGGGAGGTCCTACAATGAGCAGTTCTTC.

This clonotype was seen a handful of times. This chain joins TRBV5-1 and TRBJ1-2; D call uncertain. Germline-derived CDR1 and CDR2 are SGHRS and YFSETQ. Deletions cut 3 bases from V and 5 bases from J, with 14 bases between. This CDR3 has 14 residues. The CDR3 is CASSSAGFGYGYTF. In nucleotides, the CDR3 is TGCGCCAGCAGCTCGGCGGGATTTGGGTATGGCTACACCTTC.

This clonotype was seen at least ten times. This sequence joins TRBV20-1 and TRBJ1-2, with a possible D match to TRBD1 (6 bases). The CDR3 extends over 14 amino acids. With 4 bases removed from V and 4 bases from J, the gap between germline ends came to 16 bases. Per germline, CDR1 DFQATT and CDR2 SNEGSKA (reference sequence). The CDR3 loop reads CSATPGGGGYGYTF. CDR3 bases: TGCAGTGCTACCCCCGGGGGAGGGGGCTATGGCTACACCTTC.

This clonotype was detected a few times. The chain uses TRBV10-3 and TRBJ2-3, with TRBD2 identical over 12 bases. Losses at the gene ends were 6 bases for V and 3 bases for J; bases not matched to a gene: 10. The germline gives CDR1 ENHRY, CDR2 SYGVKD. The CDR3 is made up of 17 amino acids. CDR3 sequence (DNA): TGTGCCATCAGCCGGACTAGCGGGACTGGGGATACAGATACGCAGTATTTT. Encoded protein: CAISRTSGTGDTDTQYF.

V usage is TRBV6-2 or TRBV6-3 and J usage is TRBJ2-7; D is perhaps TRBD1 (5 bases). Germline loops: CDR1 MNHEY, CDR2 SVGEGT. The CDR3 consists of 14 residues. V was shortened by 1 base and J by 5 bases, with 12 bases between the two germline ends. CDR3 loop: CASSYFAGNNEQYF. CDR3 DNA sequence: TGTGCCAGCAGTTACTTCGCAGGGAACAACGAGCAGTACTTC.

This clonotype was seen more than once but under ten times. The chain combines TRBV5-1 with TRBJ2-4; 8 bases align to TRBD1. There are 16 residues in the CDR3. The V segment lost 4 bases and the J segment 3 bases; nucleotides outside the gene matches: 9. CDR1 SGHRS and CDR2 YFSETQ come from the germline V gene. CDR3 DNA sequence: TGCGCCAGCAGCCATGGCGGGACAGGTGTCAAAAACATTCAGTACTTC. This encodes CASSHGGTGVKNIQYF.

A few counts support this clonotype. The DNA for the CDR3 is TGTGCCAGCAGTCCGGACAGGGGGATCAATCAGCCCCAGCATTTT. Translated, it gives CASSPDRGINQPQHF. J is TRBJ1-5 and V is TRBV12-3 or TRBV12-4; TRBD1 agrees at 10 bases. This CDR3 spans 15 amino acids. After removal of 5 bases from V and 3 bases from J, the junction contained 4 bases not matched to a gene.

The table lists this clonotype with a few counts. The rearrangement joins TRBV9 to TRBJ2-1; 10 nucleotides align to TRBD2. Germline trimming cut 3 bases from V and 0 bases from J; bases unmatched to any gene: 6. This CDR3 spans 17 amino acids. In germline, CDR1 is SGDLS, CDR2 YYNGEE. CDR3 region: CASSAPIAGGSYNEQFF. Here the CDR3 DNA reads TGTGCCAGCAGCGCTCCCATAGCGGGAGGCTCCTACAATGAGCAGTTCTTC. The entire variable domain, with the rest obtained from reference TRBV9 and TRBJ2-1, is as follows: DSGVTQTPKHLITATGQRVTLRCSPRSGDLSVYWYQQSLDQGLQFLIQYYNGEERAKGNILERFSAQQFPDLHSELNLSSLELGDSALYFCASSAPIAGGSYNEQFFGPGTRLTVL.